The source of this T cell receptor (beta chain) is a study of shared clonotypes between healthy human individuals. Repertoires were generated with immunoSEQ multiplex PCR, while TCRdb's copy carries only in-frame clones and drops some. The sample records 2 million to 2.5 million clones, roughly 93% being singletons. The ends lost 3 bases at V and 3 bases at J; junction bases unmatched: 6. CDR1 is KGHSH and CDR2 is LQKENI in the germline V gene. The CDR3 covers 16 residues. The sequence came from a man younger than 35 in good health. Some clones in this sample may be carry-over from other donors' samples. Sequences were obtained from naive CD4+ T cells from PBMCs. Subset in this sample: CD45RA+ positively selected. The V and J genes are TRBV18 and TRBJ2-2; 8 bases fit TRBD1. The CDR3 reads CASSPRQGKDTGELFF. In DNA form, the CDR3 reads TGTGCCAGCTCACCTAGACAGGGGAAGGACACCGGGGAGCTGTTTTTT.